The TCR beta chain described here comes from a study of tumour-infiltrating T cells in Burkitt lymphoma. Study as a whole: Patients covered every epidemiological subtype of Burkitt lymphoma. Overall and progression-free survival were predicted by productive clonality. Study-level points and caveats: Several public clonotypes recurred in numerous Burkitt lymphoma patients.

The CDR3 contains 11 residues. CDR1 SEHNR and CDR2 FQNEAQ come from the germline V gene (reference sequence). This clone was detected only a few times. Its antigen remains unknown. Sequence at one end of the junction differs from germline and may be a read error. Repertoires were generated with immunoSEQ multiplex PCR, while TCRdb's copy carries only in-frame clones and drops some. The sample records about 1,200 clones, 35% being singletons. This clonotype was obtained from a human donor with Burkitt lymphoma. Sequencing was done on a sample of tumor tissue. The chain is built from TRBV7-9 and TRBJ1-1; the D gene is possibly TRBD1 (5 bases). Here the CDR3 reads CASSPGVQVLF. In nucleotides, the CDR3 is TGTGCCAGCAGCCCTGGGGTACAGGTCCTCTTT.